The next 25 T cell receptor beta chains were all read from a single sample in a study of response to subunit inactivated influenza vaccine. TCRdb recomputed calls from the RT-PCR reads with MiXCR, one row per CDR3 protein. The top ten clones hold 10% to 15% of a sample with under 550,000 distinct CDR3 sequences, under 9% of them seen once. The sample here was PBMCs from blood, taken less than 30 months after vaccination. All receptors come from a man aged 50 to 75 who received an inactivated influenza vaccine.

DNA of the CDR3: TGCGCCAGCTTTAGCGGGGGTAGCACAGATACGCAGTATTTT. Its translation: CASFSGGSTDTQYF. This chain connects TRBV5-1 to TRBJ2-3, with 9 bases that match TRBD2. The V gene end was trimmed by 7 bases and the J gene end by 0 bases; junction bases not matched to a gene: 3. Germline values: CDR1 SGHRS, CDR2 YFSETQ. This CDR3 contains 14 residues. The full variable domain, its missing parts supplied by reference TRBV5-1 and TRBJ2-3, is KAGVTQTPRYLIKTRGQQVTLSCSPISGHRSVSWYQQTPGQGLQFLFEYFSETQRNKGNFPGRFSGRQFSNSRSEMNVSTLELGDSALYLCASFSGGSTDTQYFGPGTRLTVL.

CDR3 in amino acids: CSVGGQGWEQFF. The CDR3 nucleotides are TGCAGCGTTGGTGGACAGGGTTGGGAGCAGTTCTTC. The J gene is TRBJ2-1, the V gene TRBV29-1, with 8 bases that match TRBD1. The CDR3 totals 12 residues. V lost 4 bases to trimming and J lost 10 bases; unmatched junction nucleotides: 6. CDR1 SQVTM and CDR2 ANQGSEA come from the germline V gene.

This clonotype was observed a handful of times. The genes are TRBV6-2 or TRBV6-3 and TRBJ2-7; D not resolved. The V end was cut by 6 bases, the J end by 0 bases, with 9 bases between. This CDR3 contains 13 residues. Germline V CDR1 and CDR2: MNHEY, SVGEGT. The CDR3 sequence is CASRTVNSYEQYF. CDR3 DNA sequence: TGTGCCAGCAGAACAGTGAACTCCTACGAGCAGTACTTC.

This clonotype was seen only a few times. The chain is built from TRBV7-2 and TRBJ2-7; 11 bases map to TRBD2. Per the germline V gene, CDR1 is SGHTA and CDR2 is FQGNSA. V trimming: 3 bases; J trimming: 3 bases; junction bases outside the gene matches: 4. The CDR3 covers 15 residues. The CDR3 DNA sequence: TGTGCCAGCAGCTTCGACCTAGCGGGAGGCTACGAGCAGTACTTC. This sequence encodes CASSFDLAGGYEQYF.

V and J are TRBV12-3 or TRBV12-4 and TRBJ1-1; D is ambiguous. The CDR3 totals 12 residues. Trimming removed 7 bases from V and 5 bases from J, with 11 bases in between. CDR3 sequence: CASNRGSTEAFF. The CDR3 nucleotides are TGTGCCAGCAACCGAGGGAGTACTGAAGCTTTCTTT.

A few counts support this clonotype. The rearrangement joins TRBV14 to TRBJ1-6; 10 bases are a match to TRBD1. This CDR3 has 15 amino acids. V was clipped by 5 bases and J by 6 bases; unmatched bases: 4. Germline CDR1 and CDR2: SGHDN and FVKESK. For the CDR3, the DNA is TGTGCCAGCAGCTACCGGACAGGGGGTAATTCACCCCTCCACTTT. This codes for CASSYRTGGNSPLHF.

The rearrangement links TRBV7-9 to TRBJ1-1; 8 bases are a match to TRBD1. Losses at the gene ends were 0 bases for V and 2 bases for J; bases not matched to a gene: 5. The germline V gene has CDR1 SEHNR and CDR2 FQNEAQ (reference sequence). CDR3 length: 16 amino acids. The CDR3 reads CASSLAGQGRNTEAFF. As DNA, the CDR3 is TGTGCCAGCAGCTTAGCCGGACAGGGCAGAAACACTGAAGCTTTCTTT.

This clonotype turned up a few times. The V gene is TRBV21-1, the J gene TRBJ2-5; the table assigns TRBD2, which was not confirmed against the DNA. TRBV21-1 represents a pseudogene. This CDR3 has 18 amino acids. This CDR3 is CASSKGDPRPGEMETQYF. In nucleotides, the CDR3 is TGTGCCAGCAGCAAAGGGGACCCGAGGCCCGGCGAAATGGAGACCCAGTACTTC.

In this sample, this clonotype turned up many times. The rearrangement joins TRBV5-1 to TRBJ2-3, with 9 bases fitting TRBD2. Germline loops: CDR1 SGHRS, CDR2 YFSETQ. After removal of 0 bases from V and 1 base from J, the junction contained 3 bases not matched to a gene. The CDR3 runs to 16 residues. In DNA, the CDR3 is TGCGCCAGCAGCTTGGTAGCGGGGGCGCGCACAGATACGCAGTATTTT. Translating it yields CASSLVAGARTDTQYF.

This clonotype was observed a few times. The gene calls are TRBV6-1 and TRBJ1-2; the D gene is possibly TRBD1 (5 bases). Trimming removed 6 bases at V and 2 bases at J, with 19 bases between. Per germline, CDR1 MNHNS and CDR2 SASEGT. The CDR3 totals 16 residues. The CDR3 DNA follows: TGTGCCAGCAGCTCAAGCCCCGGGACCCTGAACTATGGCTACACCTTC. Its protein product is CASSSSPGTLNYGYTF.

This clonotype was observed a handful of times. The J gene is TRBJ2-7, the V gene TRBV14; a weak D match, TRBD2 (5 bases). The germline CDR1 and CDR2 sequences are SGHDN and FVKESK. The length of the CDR3 is 14 residues. V was shortened by 1 base and J by 6 bases, with 13 bases between the two germline ends. The CDR3 DNA sequence: TGTGCCAGCAGCCAAGGTAGAGGGTGGAGCGAGCAGTACTTC. As protein: CASSQGRGWSEQYF.

In DNA form, the CDR3 reads TGCGCCAGCAGCCAAGAACAGGGGTATTGGGCTTTCTTT. Its protein product is CASSQEQGYWAFF. This chain joins TRBV4-3 and TRBJ1-1; TRBD1 matches 7 bases. Germline V gene data show CDR1 as LGHNA and CDR2 as YSLEER. Losses at the gene ends were 0 bases for V and 11 bases for J; bases not matched to a gene: 6. The CDR3 sequence is 13 residues long.

The V call is TRBV7-3, the J call TRBJ2-1; 12 nucleotides align to TRBD2. With V trimmed by 2 bases and J by 5 bases, 1 base remained unmatched. The CDR3 covers 15 residues. Germline CDR1 reads SGHTA; CDR2 reads FQGTGA. The CDR3 sequence is CASSLPSGRDNEQFF. CDR3 DNA sequence: TGTGCCAGCAGCTTACCTAGCGGGAGGGACAATGAGCAGTTCTTC.

The J gene is TRBJ2-1, the V gene TRBV5-8; D is perhaps TRBD1 (6 bases). The V end was cut by 3 bases, the J end by 0 bases, with 13 bases between. Germline CDR1 is SGHTS and CDR2 is YDEGEE. This CDR3 is built from 16 residues. The CDR3 reads CASSWGLPSSYNEQFF. CDR3 bases: TGTGCCAGCAGCTGGGGGCTGCCAAGCTCCTACAATGAGCAGTTCTTC.

This rearrangement joins TRBV7-2 to TRBJ2-5; a weak D match, TRBD2 (6 bases). The CDR3 runs to 17 residues. V gave up 3 bases and J gave up 5 bases, with 22 bases separating them. Per the germline V gene, CDR1 is SGHTA and CDR2 is FQGNSA. The CDR3 spells CASSFNPGLASWETQYF. Written as DNA, the CDR3 is TGTGCCAGCAGCTTCAACCCGGGACTTGCCAGTTGGGAGACCCAGTACTTC.

This clonotype was seen repeatedly, ten times or more. The chain has TRBV12-3 or TRBV12-4 and TRBJ2-1; no reliable D call. Trimming shortened V by 1 base and J by 4 bases, and 5 bases separated the two germline ends. The length of the CDR3 is 13 residues. CDR3: CASSLGSYNEQFF. As DNA, the CDR3 is TGTGCCAGCAGTTTAGGCAGTTACAATGAGCAGTTCTTC.

The CDR3 DNA reads as TGTGCCAGCAGTGGAGGAGAGGCCACCGCAACTTTCTTT. This encodes CASSGGEATATFF. The chain links TRBV2 to TRBJ1-1; D remains unclear. The CDR3 length is 13 residues. The germline V gene has CDR1 SNHLY and CDR2 FYNNEI. The ends were cut back, 4 bases at V and 12 bases at J, with 18 bases in the middle.

This clonotype showed up just a few times. The chain employs TRBV28 and TRBJ2-7; tentatively, D is TRBD2 (5 bases). V lost 7 bases, J lost 2 bases, and 12 bases lay in between. CDR3 size: 13 residues. Germline V gene sequence: CDR1 MDHEN, CDR2 SYDVKM. This chain's CDR3 is CASTTDSPYEQYF. The DNA of the CDR3 is TGTGCCAGCACGACGGACTCCCCCTACGAGCAGTACTTC.

This clonotype was seen at least ten times. The V and J genes are TRBV5-1 and TRBJ2-5, with 16 positions matching TRBD2. The CDR3 extends over 16 amino acids. Germline V CDR1 and CDR2: SGHRS, YFSETQ. V lost 4 bases and J lost 5; bases outside the gene matches: 5. The CDR3 coding sequence is TGCGCCAGCAGCCAGGGACTAGCGGGAGGGCCCGAGACCCAGTACTTC. This sequence encodes CASSQGLAGGPETQYF.

This clonotype was counted ten times or more. This chain uses TRBV5-5 with TRBJ1-1, with D maybe TRBD1 (5 bases). V lost 2 bases and J lost 5, with 10 bases in between. The CDR3 is 13 amino acids. Germline CDR1 is SGHKS and CDR2 is YYEKEE (reference sequence). The CDR3 is CASSFNRGTEAFF. As DNA, the CDR3 is TGTGCCAGCAGCTTTAACCGGGGGACTGAAGCTTTCTTT. Combining the CDR3 with reference TRBV5-5 and TRBJ1-1 gives the whole variable domain DAGVTQSPTHLIKTRGQQVTLRCSPISGHKSVSWYQQVLGQGPQFIFQYYEKEERGRGNFPDRFSARQFPNYSSELNVNALLLGDSALYLCASSFNRGTEAFFGQGTRLTVV.

The chain links TRBV10-3 to TRBJ1-5; possibly TRBD1 for D (5 bases). This CDR3 is built from 16 residues. The germline V and J ends were trimmed by 3 bases and 9 bases, with 21 bases remaining between them. The V gene's germline CDR1 is ENHRY and CDR2 SYGVKD. CDR3 DNA: TGTGCCATCAGTGAAGCCCGGGACGCTGCGCGGGGGCCCCAGCATTTT. Translation: CAISEARDAARGPQHF.

This clonotype has only a few counts. The CDR3 region has the DNA TGTGCCAGCAGCCATCAGACAGGGACCTACAATGAGCAGTTCTTC. Translation: CASSHQTGTYNEQFF. The chain carries TRBV7-9 and TRBJ2-1, with TRBD1 matching over 7 bases. The CDR3 extends over 15 amino acids. Germline V CDR1 and CDR2: SEHNR, FQNEAQ (reference sequence). V shed 5 bases, J shed 2 bases, and the junction held 6 bases outside the gene matches.

This clonotype was counted at least ten times. The CDR3 reads CATMRGAPYNEQFF. Here the CDR3 DNA reads TGTGCCACCATGCGGGGGGCCCCTTACAATGAGCAGTTCTTC. The V gene is TRBV24-1, the J gene TRBJ2-1; 8 bases align to TRBD2. V lost 8 bases and J lost 4; bases outside the gene matches: 6. Germline V gives CDR1 KGHDR, CDR2 SFDVKD. The CDR3 has 14 residues.

The J gene is TRBJ1-5, the V gene TRBV30; 8 positions agree with TRBD1. The germline V gene has CDR1 GTSNPN and CDR2 SVGIG (reference sequence). This CDR3 spans 14 amino acids. The trim removed 1 base at V and 4 bases at J, leaving 3 bases unmatched. The CDR3 reads CAWSGRGRNQPQHF. The CDR3 bases are TGTGCCTGGAGTGGCAGGGGGCGGAATCAGCCCCAGCATTTT.

This clonotype was observed many times. Since a much larger clone is just one base distant, this may be a read error. The rearrangement links TRBV3-1 to TRBJ2-7; D is ambiguous. Germline V CDR1 and CDR2: LGHDT, YNNKEL (reference sequence). Trimming took 1 base from V and 6 from J, leaving 4 bases between them. The CDR3 extends over 11 amino acids. The CDR3 DNA reads TGTGCCAGCAGCCAAGGTTCCGAGCAGTACTTC. Protein product: CASSQGSEQYF.